This is a list of T cell receptor beta chains from one sample in a study of T-cell memory formation after mild COVID-19. TCRdb fed the 5' RACE reads into MiXCR, producing one record per CDR3 protein. The sample yields a few hundred thousand distinct CDR3 sequences, approximately 15% seen once. The sample comprised PBMCs or a T cell subset sorted from them (not recorded which). Every receptor here comes from a man aged 18 to 29 who had mild COVID-19 (a few samples of this study predate the infection). Cell type and time point are not known. CDR3s include the opening cysteine and the closing phenylalanine or tryptophan. A D gene is named only where the DNA matches it firmly. The size of a clone is reported for some rows only, either as once, few or many, or as a class for expanded clones.

V gene	J gene	D gene	clone size	CDR3 protein	CDR3 DNA
TRBV7-9	TRBJ2-1	TRBD2	few	CASSRPGLAGVHNEQFF	TGTGCCAGCAGCCGACCCGGCCTGGCGGGGGTCCACAATGAGCAGTTCTTC
TRBV7-2	TRBJ2-1	TRBD1	few	CASSSPGQGFGEQFF	TGTGCCAGCAGCTCACCGGGACAGGGATTTGGTGAGCAGTTCTTC
TRBV6-6	TRBJ2-3	NA	NA	CASSRPLEPDTQYF	TGTGCCAGCAGCCGACCCCTAGAGCCAGATACGCAGTATTTT
TRBV6-1	TRBJ1-2	NA	few	CASSDHLGVQGFHGYTF	TGTGCCAGCAGTGACCACTTAGGCGTGCAGGGGTTCCATGGCTACACCTTC
TRBV27	TRBJ1-1	TRBD1	NA	CASSPAGQENTEAFF	TGTGCCAGCAGTCCCGCGGGACAGGAGAACACTGAAGCTTTCTTT
TRBV7-2	TRBJ2-3	TRBD2	NA	CASSLGPGLAEPQYF	TGTGCCAGCAGCTTAGGCCCGGGACTAGCGGAGCCGCAGTATTTT
TRBV20-1	TRBJ2-1	NA	many	CSARGRGRENEQFF	TGCAGTGCTAGAGGACGGGGCAGGGAGAATGAGCAGTTCTTC
TRBV7-9	TRBJ1-4	TRBD1	NA	CASSSWTGGNEKLFF	TGTGCCAGCAGCTCTTGGACAGGGGGTAATGAAAAACTGTTTTTT
TRBV10-2	TRBJ1-2	NA	NA	CASSEVGVRASSGGYTF	TGCGCCAGCAGCGAAGTGGGGGTCAGGGCGTCTTCGGGTGGCTACACCTTC
TRBV27	TRBJ2-3	NA	NA	CASSLYEGGPVDTQYF	TGTGCCAGCAGTTTATACGAGGGGGGGCCAGTAGATACGCAGTATTTT
TRBV7-2	TRBJ1-2	NA	few	CASSSGTPYGYTF	TGTGCCAGCAGCTCAGGGACACCTTATGGCTACACCTTC
TRBV12-5	TRBJ2-1	TRBD2	NA	CASGLPGGEQFF	TGTGCTAGTGGTTTGCCGGGGGGTGAGCAGTTCTTC
TRBV6-1	TRBJ1-5	NA	few	CASSGFMARSNQPQHF	TGTGCCAGCAGTGGGTTCATGGCGAGAAGCAATCAGCCCCAGCATTTT
TRBV6-2/TRBV6-3	TRBJ2-2	NA	few	CASSYSPGRTGELFF	TGTGCCAGCAGTTACTCGCCGGGGAGGACCGGGGAGCTGTTTTTT
TRBV20-1	TRBJ1-4	TRBD1	few	CSGRQGGGEKLFF	TGCAGTGGGCGACAGGGCGGTGGTGAAAAACTGTTTTTT
TRBV5-1	TRBJ1-5	TRBD1	NA	CASSASGGRNQPQHF	TGCGCCAGCAGCGCGTCAGGGGGCCGGAATCAGCCCCAGCATTTT
TRBV4-2	TRBJ1-6	TRBD1	NA	CASSQVGTGNSPLHF	TGTGCCAGCAGCCAAGTTGGGACAGGGAATTCACCCCTCCACTTT
TRBV4-3	TRBJ2-7	NA	NA	CASSQGLYSGKGQYF	TGCGCCAGCAGCCAAGGTCTGTACTCCGGGAAGGGGCAGTACTTC
TRBV29-1	TRBJ2-2	TRBD2	few	CSCVRGTGELFF	TGCAGCTGTGTGCGGGGGACCGGGGAGCTGTTTTTT
TRBV7-9	TRBJ2-3	NA	NA	CASSRPAESTDTQYF	TGTGCCAGCAGTCGTCCGGCGGAGAGCACAGATACGCAGTATTTT
TRBV7-8	TRBJ1-2	TRBD1	few	CASSPGTGVNHAGYTF	TGTGCCAGCAGCCCCGGGACAGGGGTGAACCACGCTGGCTACACCTTC
TRBV5-1	TRBJ2-5	NA	NA	CASSPELVETQYF	TGCGCCAGCAGCCCCGAACTCGTAGAGACCCAGTACTTC
TRBV6-4	TRBJ2-1	TRBD1	NA	CASSDSGQGPYNEQFF	TGTGCCAGCAGTGACTCCGGACAGGGTCCCTACAATGAGCAGTTCTTC
TRBV5-1	TRBJ1-6	TRBD1	NA	CASSLAVDRGSPLHF	TGCGCCAGCAGCTTGGCGGTAGACAGGGGTTCACCCCTCCACTTT
TRBV20-1	TRBJ1-3	NA	few	CSASLGGSGNTIYF	TGCAGTGCTAGCCTCGGGGGCTCTGGAAACACCATATATTTT
TRBV4-3	TRBJ1-1	NA	NA	CASSPDPGTRNTEAFF	TGCGCCAGCAGCCCGGATCCCGGGACGAGGAACACTGAAGCTTTCTTT
TRBV18	TRBJ1-1	NA	NA	CASSPPEGMGTEAFF	TGTGCCAGCTCACCACCGGAAGGGATGGGGACTGAAGCTTTCTTT
TRBV6-1	TRBJ2-3	NA	few	CASSVSGHPTDTQYF	TGTGCCAGCAGTGTTTCAGGCCACCCCACAGATACGCAGTATTTT
TRBV7-2	TRBJ1-1	NA	many	CASSRALNTEAFF	TGTGCCAGCAGCCGGGCCCTAAACACTGAAGCTTTCTTT
TRBV5-1	TRBJ1-6	TRBD1	many	CASSTDRVYSPLHF	TGCGCCAGCAGCACGGACAGGGTCTACTCACCCCTCCACTTT
TRBV6-6	TRBJ2-3	NA	many	CASSYRGGDTQYF	TGTGCCAGCAGTTATAGAGGGGGAGATACGCAGTATTTT
TRBV9	TRBJ1-1	NA	few	CASSPERGGGVGGPEAFF	TGTGCCAGCAGCCCGGAGCGCGGGGGCGGGGTGGGCGGACCAGAAGCTTTCTTT
TRBV2	TRBJ1-4	NA	few	CASSGGPPEKLFF	TGTGCCAGCAGTGGTGGTCCACCTGAAAAACTGTTTTTT
TRBV7-2	TRBJ1-2	NA	few	CASIGEGIGGYTF	TGTGCCAGCATTGGGGAGGGGATCGGTGGCTACACCTTC
TRBV9	TRBJ2-1	TRBD2	many	CASTGTSGGREQFF	TGTGCCAGCACCGGGACTAGCGGGGGTAGGGAGCAGTTCTTC